The 30 T cell receptor beta chains given below trace back to one sample, sequenced in a study of blood T cell repertoires in COVID-19. Method: immunoSEQ multiplex PCR; TCRdb's copy keeps in-frame clones and lacks some. Seen here are about 300,000 clones, around 86% observed once, and the top ten hold roughly 5%. The sequenced sample was PBMCs or T cells enriched from blood (not recorded which). The receptors derive from a man in his 60s who had recovered from COVID-19.

This rearrangement joins TRBV10-3 to TRBJ1-3; possibly TRBD1 for D (6 bases). V was pared by 6 bases and J by 4 bases, with 16 bases between. Germline V gene data show CDR1 as ENHRY and CDR2 as SYGVKD. This CDR3 contains 15 residues. The DNA of the CDR3 is TGTGCCATCAGGCAGACAGGAGTGAGCGGAAACACCATATATTTT. Protein: CAIRQTGVSGNTIYF.

J is TRBJ2-7 and V is TRBV7-6; TRBD2 is a possible D gene (5 bases). CDR1 is SGHVS, CDR2 FNYEAQ, per germline. Trimming removed 5 bases at V and 2 bases at J, with 13 bases between. The CDR3 sequence is 14 residues long. CDR3 bases: TGTGCCAGCAGCCCTTTAGCGAACACCTACGAGCAGTACTTC. It codes for CASSPLANTYEQYF. Filled out from reference TRBV7-6 and TRBJ2-7, the complete variable domain reads GAGVSQSPRYKVTKRGQDVALRCDPISGHVSLYWYRQALGQGPEFLTYFNYEAQQDKSGLPNDRFSAERPEGSISTLTIQRTEQRDSAMYRCASSPLANTYEQYFGPGTRLTVT.

The CDR3 loop reads CASSVGPGAISTYEQYF. The CDR3 bases are TGTGCCAGCAGCGTAGGCCCAGGGGCCATCTCAACCTACGAGCAGTACTTC. The rearrangement links TRBV9 to TRBJ2-7; possible D gene TRBD1, 6 bases. The CDR3 extends over 17 amino acids. The ends were cut back, 0 bases at V and 2 bases at J, with 18 bases in the middle. The germline gives CDR1 SGDLS, CDR2 YYNGEE.

This chain joins TRBV28 and TRBJ2-3; perhaps TRBD2 as D (6 bases). The ends were cut back, 3 bases at V and 1 base at J, with 14 bases in the middle. Germline V gene data show CDR1 as MDHEN and CDR2 as SYDVKM. The CDR3 contains 16 residues. This CDR3 reads CASSFSEGLGTDTQYF. The CDR3 nucleotides are TGTGCCAGCAGTTTTTCGGAGGGCCTGGGCACAGATACGCAGTATTTT.

The rearrangement uses TRBV7-9 and TRBJ2-3, with D perhaps TRBD2 (5 bases). The germline V gene encodes CDR1 SEHNR and CDR2 FQNEAQ (reference sequence). With 0 bases removed from V and 4 bases from J, the gap between germline ends came to 8 bases. The CDR3 covers 14 residues. The CDR3 DNA reads as TGTGCCAGCAGCTTAGCGGGAGTAGCAGATACGCAGTATTTT. Translation gives CASSLAGVADTQYF.

The V and J genes are TRBV19 and TRBJ2-1; 8 bases are shared with TRBD1. The CDR3 has 13 amino acids. From germline, CDR1 is LNHDA and CDR2 SQIVND (reference sequence). Losses at the gene ends were 7 bases for V and 9 bases for J; bases not matched to a gene: 8. The CDR3 nucleotides read TGTGCCAGTACCGGACAGGGAAAGAGTGAGCAGTTCTTC. Translating it yields CASTGQGKSEQFF. Full variable domain (outside the CDR3, taken from reference TRBV19 and TRBJ2-1): DGGITQSPKYLFRKEGQNVTLSCEQNLNHDAMYWYRQDPGQGLRLIYYSQIVNDFQKGDIAEGYSVSREKKESFPLTVTSAQKNPTAFYLCASTGQGKSEQFFGPGTRLTVL.

V is TRBV5-1 and J is TRBJ2-2; a weak D match, TRBD1 (6 bases). V was cut by 4 bases and J by 4 bases, with 11 bases left in between. The CDR3 extends over 14 amino acids. Germline CDR1 is SGHRS and CDR2 is YFSETQ. The DNA of the CDR3 is TGCGCCAGCAGCCTAGGACAGACCACCGGGGAGCTGTTTTTT. This translates into CASSLGQTTGELFF.

V and J are TRBV3-1 (or the pseudogene TRBV3-2) and TRBJ1-6; no firm D call. V dropped 4 bases and J dropped 5 bases, with 6 bases sitting between them. The CDR3 contains 13 residues. Per the germline V gene, CDR1 is LGHDT and CDR2 is YNNKEL (reference sequence). For the CDR3, the DNA is TGTGCCAGCAGCCCCCTAGATAATTCACCCCTCCACTTT. Its translation: CASSPLDNSPLHF.

CDR3 DNA: TGTGCCAGCTCACCCGAAACCTTAGCGGGAGGGCGATTCTTC. Protein sequence: CASSPETLAGGRFF. This sequence joins TRBV18 and TRBJ2-1; 11 bases align to TRBD2. J lost 16 bases, V lost 3 bases, and 11 bases had no gene match. The CDR3 length is 14 residues. The germline gives CDR1 KGHSH, CDR2 LQKENI. The variable domain in full, completed from reference TRBV18 and TRBJ2-1, reads NAGVMQNPRHLVRRRGQEARLRCSPMKGHSHVYWYRQLPEEGLKFMVYLQKENIIDESGMPKERFSAEFPKEGPSILRIQQVVRGDSAAYFCASSPETLAGGRFFGPGTRLTVL.

J is TRBJ2-1 and V is TRBV7-3; 10 bases are a match to TRBD2. Germline CDR1 and CDR2: SGHTA and FQGTGA. With 2 bases clipped from V and 4 bases from J, the junction kept 8 bases outside the gene matches. This CDR3 spans 17 amino acids. CDR3 sequence (DNA): TGTGCCAGCAGCTTAGTGGCCGGGACTAGCGAATACAATGAGCAGTTCTTC. Amino acids: CASSLVAGTSEYNEQFF.

V gene TRBV25-1 combines with J gene TRBJ2-5; weak D call: TRBD1 (6 bases). Trimming shortened V by 4 bases and J by 5 bases, and 11 bases separated the two germline ends. Germline values: CDR1 MGHDK, CDR2 SYGVNS. The length of the CDR3 is 13 residues. The CDR3 nucleotides read TGTGCCAGCAGTGGACAGGTGCGGGAGACCCAGTACTTC. Residues: CASSGQVRETQYF.

The chain recombines TRBV28 with TRBJ1-5, with TRBD1 matching 7 bases. CDR3 length: 15 residues. The V and J ends lost 8 bases and 0 bases, in that order; junction bases with no gene match: 7. The V gene's germline CDR1 is MDHEN and CDR2 SYDVKM. The CDR3 is CASGRQGYSNQPQHF. CDR3 bases: TGTGCCAGCGGACGACAGGGATATAGCAATCAGCCCCAGCATTTT.

V gene TRBV28 combines with J gene TRBJ1-6, with D perhaps TRBD1 (5 bases). CDR3 length equals 15 residues. Germline values: CDR1 MDHEN, CDR2 SYDVKM. V was pared by 4 bases and J by 5 bases, with 12 bases between. The CDR3 bases are TGTGCCAGCAGTTGGGGTCAGGGAAATAATTCACCCCTCCACTTT. The encoded protein is CASSWGQGNNSPLHF.

V is TRBV19 and J is TRBJ2-1; 8 bases are shared with TRBD1. Trimming cost V 8 bases and J 5 bases; bases outside gene matches: 11. The CDR3 runs to 15 residues. Germline V gene lookup returns CDR1 LNHDA and CDR2 SQIVND (reference sequence). The CDR3 DNA sequence: TGTGCCAGTCCTCTCACAGGGGGAATACACAATGAGCAGTTCTTC. Protein sequence: CASPLTGGIHNEQFF.

This clone showed up just once. The chain uses TRBV7-3 and TRBJ1-1; 9 nucleotides match TRBD1. Germline V CDR1 and CDR2: SGHTA, FQGTGA. The V gene end was trimmed by 2 bases and the J gene end by 7 bases; junction bases not matched to a gene: 8. The CDR3 runs to 15 residues. CDR3 region: CASSLFPGQGIEAFF. The CDR3 region has the DNA TGTGCCAGCAGCTTATTTCCGGGACAGGGTATTGAAGCTTTCTTT.

The chain couples TRBV6-1 to TRBJ2-7, with D possibly being TRBD2 (5 bases). The CDR3 consists of 14 residues. Germline lookup yields CDR1 MNHNS and CDR2 SASEGT. V shed 1 base and J shed 5 bases, with 12 bases lying between them. The chain's CDR3 is CASSEGTSRDEQYF. The DNA for the CDR3 is TGTGCCAGCAGTGAAGGGACCTCGCGGGACGAGCAGTACTTC.

The V gene is TRBV30, the J gene TRBJ1-1; maybe TRBD1 (6 bases). The V end was cut by 1 base, the J end by 6 bases, with 15 bases between. The CDR3 spans 14 residues. CDR1 is GTSNPN, CDR2 SVGIG, per germline (reference sequence). The CDR3 coding sequence is TGTGCCTGGAGTGAGGGTAGGGGGTTCCCTGAAGCTTTCTTT. This sequence encodes CAWSEGRGFPEAFF.

V is TRBV4-1 and J is TRBJ2-7; the match to TRBD1 covers 10 bases. V lost 3 bases, J lost 7 bases, and 15 bases stayed unmatched. The CDR3 is 17 residues long. Germline assignment: CDR1 MGHRA and CDR2 YSYEKL. Here the CDR3 DNA reads TGCGCCAGCAGCCAGGGACTCGACAGGGGGCTGTCGGGGGAGCAGTACTTC. This codes for CASSQGLDRGLSGEQYF.

V is TRBV7-2 and J is TRBJ1-6; 9 bases map to TRBD1. The ends lost 5 bases at V and 8 bases at J; junction bases unmatched: 7. The CDR3 spans 15 residues. Germline V gene sequence: CDR1 SGHTA, CDR2 FQGNSA. CDR3 nucleotides: TGTGCCAGCAGCAAAGGGACAGGGACTCATTCACCCCTCCACTTT. Residues: CASSKGTGTHSPLHF.

The chain couples TRBV5-4 to TRBJ1-4, with D possibly being TRBD1 (5 bases). The CDR3 runs to 14 residues. V gave up 2 bases and J gave up 7 bases, with 12 bases separating them. CDR1 is SGHNT and CDR2 is YYREEE in the germline V gene (reference sequence). The CDR3 sequence is CASSLRQGGEKLFF. In DNA form, the CDR3 reads TGTGCCAGCAGCTTACGGCAGGGAGGTGAAAAACTGTTTTTT.

The chain joins TRBV5-4 to TRBJ2-2; tentatively, D is TRBD2 (5 bases). Trimming removed 0 bases at V and 6 bases at J, with 12 bases between. From germline, CDR1 is SGHNT and CDR2 YYREEE (reference sequence). This CDR3 spans 15 amino acids. In nucleotides, the CDR3 is TGTGCCAGCAGCTTGGTGTCTAGCATTCCCGGGGAGCTGTTTTTT. Translation: CASSLVSSIPGELFF.

The V and J genes are TRBV5-6 and TRBJ2-3; perhaps TRBD1 as D (6 bases). The CDR3 consists of 15 residues. V lost 4 bases and J lost 5, with 17 bases in between. CDR1 is SGHDT, CDR2 YYEEEE, per germline. CDR3 DNA sequence: TGTGCCAGCAGCGGGGGCATACCGATCCGAGATACGCAGTATTTT. Protein: CASSGGIPIRDTQYF.

The rearrangement joins TRBV13 to TRBJ2-3; 15 nucleotides line up with TRBD2. V gave up 2 bases and J gave up 5 bases; unmatched junction bases: 5. The CDR3 sequence is 17 residues long. The germline CDR1 and CDR2 sequences are PRHDT and FYEKMQ (reference sequence). The CDR3 DNA reads TGTGCCAGCAGCTTACGGACTAGCGGGAGGGCCCAAGATACGCAGTATTTT. It codes for CASSLRTSGRAQDTQYF. Full variable domain (remainder filled in from reference TRBV13 and TRBJ2-3): AAGVIQSPRHLIKEKRETATLKCYPIPRHDTVYWYQQGPGQDPQFLISFYEKMQSDKGSIPDRFSAQQFSDYHSELNMSSLELGDSALYFCASSLRTSGRAQDTQYFGPGTRLTVL.

This rearrangement joins TRBV6-1 to TRBJ2-7; 9 bases are shared with TRBD1. The trim removed 3 bases at V and 3 bases at J, leaving 6 bases unmatched. Germline-derived CDR1 and CDR2 are MNHNS and SASEGT. This CDR3 region has 15 residues. CDR3 amino acids: CASSEGQGSIYEQYF. As DNA, the CDR3 is TGTGCCAGCAGTGAGGGACAGGGTTCTATCTACGAGCAGTACTTC.

The chain is built from TRBV5-1 and TRBJ1-2; D not resolved. CDR1 SGHRS and CDR2 YFSETQ come from the germline V gene. The CDR3 is 17 amino acids. The V and J ends lost 5 bases and 2 bases respectively, with 22 bases between them. The CDR3, as DNA: TGCGCCAGCAGTCTCACCGTCCGGGGTCCTTTAAACTATGGCTACACCTTC. Protein product: CASSLTVRGPLNYGYTF.

V usage is TRBV24-1 and J usage is TRBJ2-1; D ambiguous. This CDR3 is built from 15 residues. Trimming left V 1 base short and J 0 bases short, with 6 bases between. Germline V gives CDR1 KGHDR, CDR2 SFDVKD. The CDR3 nucleotides read TGTGCCACCAGTGATTTAGCTTCCTCCTACAATGAGCAGTTCTTC. Amino acids: CATSDLASSYNEQFF.

This sequence joins TRBV24-1 and TRBJ2-1; 11 positions agree with TRBD2. Germline values: CDR1 KGHDR, CDR2 SFDVKD. V gave up 5 bases and J gave up 5 bases; unmatched junction bases: 13. The CDR3 runs to 18 residues. The CDR3 sequence is CATSAWYVAGGRDNEQFF. The CDR3 DNA reads as TGTGCCACCAGTGCTTGGTATGTAGCGGGAGGGCGGGACAATGAGCAGTTCTTC.

V is TRBV7-9 and J is TRBJ2-5, with 7 bases matching TRBD2. Germline CDR1 is SEHNR and CDR2 is FQNEAQ (reference sequence). The CDR3 spans 15 residues. The trim removed 5 bases at V and 2 bases at J, leaving 8 bases unmatched. CDR3: CASSRILAEQETQYF. The CDR3 DNA sequence: TGTGCCAGCAGCCGGATTCTAGCGGAGCAAGAGACCCAGTACTTC.

The CDR3 loop reads CASSPPTVNEQFF. The CDR3 DNA reads as TGTGCCAGCTCACCACCGACTGTGAATGAGCAGTTCTTC. The V and J genes are TRBV18 and TRBJ2-1; D not resolved. The germline V gene has CDR1 KGHSH and CDR2 LQKENI. The CDR3 is made up of 13 amino acids. Trimming cost V 0 bases and J 7 bases, with 7 bases left between them.

The J gene is TRBJ2-7, the V gene TRBV3-1 (or the pseudogene TRBV3-2); 16 bases are a match to TRBD2. Germline-derived CDR1 and CDR2 are LGHDT and YNNKEL (reference sequence). The CDR3 is 17 amino acids. V lost 0 bases and J lost 7; bases outside the gene matches: 6. The CDR3 DNA is TGTGCCAGCAGCCAAGATATGGGACTAGCGGGAGGGGGAGAGCAGTACTTC. Its protein product is CASSQDMGLAGGGEQYF.